The clone carrying this T cell receptor beta chain occurred many times. Antigen: not known. Unique molecular identifiers were built into the TCRbeta library. In TCRdb, the PCR reads were re-called with MiXCR into one record per CDR3 protein. The sample gives about 640,000 distinct CDR3 sequences, roughly 13% of which show up once; 2.2% is in the top ten. The data are from a study of T-cell reconstitution after alpha-beta-depleted transplantation in children. The study's findings and limits: Some patients showed high day-60 TCRbeta diversity, which derived from surviving recipient T cells and thymic progenitors.

This CDR3 is 13 amino acids long. Germline V lookup: CDR1 SQVTM, CDR2 ANQGSEA. With 1 base clipped from V and 10 bases from J, the junction kept 6 bases outside the gene matches. The clonotype originates from a male patient between 10 and 17 years old who had a stem cell transplant for acute myeloid leukemia, so the T cells may come from the graft donor. The chain uses TRBV29-1 and TRBJ1-4; 7 nucleotides match TRBD1. The material sequenced was PBMCs, mostly from graft donor cells, taken 360 days after TCRalphabeta/CD19-depleted stem cell transplant. CDR3 protein: CSVEGTGRGKLFF. CDR3 in DNA: TGCAGCGTTGAAGGGACAGGTAGAGGAAAACTGTTTTTT. The variable domain in full, with the rest retrieved from reference TRBV29-1 and TRBJ1-4, is SAVISQKPSRDICQRGTSLTIQCQVDSQVTMMFWYRQQPGQSLTLIATANQGSEATYESGFVIDKFPISRPNLTFSTLTVSNMSPEDSSIYLCSVEGTGRGKLFFGSGTQLSVL.